Sequencing of this TCR beta chain was carried out in a study of blood T cell repertoires in COVID-19. Overall study: From T cells, B-cell-depleted T cells, or PBMCs came the material, which was cDNA or gDNA.

From germline, CDR1 is SNHLY and CDR2 FYNNEI. This CDR3 has 15 amino acids. Deletions cut 2 bases from V and 5 bases from J, with 15 bases between. Authors' processing steps: Amplifying reference gene primers gave estimates of nucleated cell counts. Data came from immunoSEQ multiplex PCR; TCRdb stores just in-frame clones and leaves some out. V and J calls and clone size are those listed in that table; D and trimming were worked out from the DNA. Of over 30,000 clones listed, about 90% were seen once; the top ten hold roughly 5%. The sequence derives from a human donor in a cohort sampled during active COVID-19. This chain joins TRBV2 and TRBJ2-5; D may be TRBD2 (6 bases). Material for sequencing was peripheral blood. The CDR3 protein is CASSESAGRWETQYF. The CDR3 coding sequence is TGTGCCAGCAGTGAAAGCGCGGGGCGCTGGGAGACCCAGTACTTC.